This T cell receptor (beta chain) was obtained from a study of cytotoxic CD8 clonotypes in ibrutinib-treated CLL. Here immunoSEQ multiplex PCR was the method, and the copy in TCRdb shows in-frame clones only, minus some. The sample lists 35,000 to 40,000 clones, roughly 50% occurring once. The CDR3 loop spans 17 amino acids. The germline V gene encodes CDR1 SGHTA and CDR2 FQGTGA. J gave up 4 bases and V 5 bases, and 15 bases lay outside the gene matches. The rearrangement joins TRBV7-3 to TRBJ1-1, with 8 bases matching TRBD1. This sequence originates from a human donor with chronic lymphocytic leukemia. Material: PBMCs, obtained before ibrutinib treatment. This CDR3 reads CASSRTGGSNLGTEAFF. Written as DNA, the CDR3 is TGTGCCAGCAGCCGAACAGGGGGATCGAATTTAGGCACTGAAGCTTTCTTT.